This TCR beta chain was obtained from a study of T cell responses to AZD1222 COVID-19 vaccine. General study findings and limits: In all cases, repertoires were sampled only after the peak T cell response. Donor demographics were predominantly white British with a female majority; clonal diversity may be underestimated.

Clones were read by immunoSEQ multiplex PCR, and TCRdb kept only the in-frame ones, dropping some. The sample holds about 80,000 clones, more than 85% seen once. The sample holds one count of this clone. Its antigen is still unknown. Analysis merged second doses at about 4 or about 12 weeks. There are 16 residues in the CDR3. J is TRBJ1-1 and V is TRBV21-1. TRBV21-1 corresponds to a pseudogene. The specimen comprised peripheral blood, sampled 28 days after the second AZD1222 dose. The receptor comes from an adult who received the AZD1222 COVID-19 vaccine. CDR3 nucleotide sequence: TGTGCCAGCAGTGAGATTCTAGACACAATTCGCACTGAAGCTTTCTTT. Translating it yields CASSEILDTIRTEAFF.